What follows are 23 T cell receptor beta chains derived from one specimen sequenced in a study of T cells in Graves' hyperthyroidism and ophthalmopathy. The investigators amplified TCR beta CDR3 regions from RNA transcripts. A set of HTBI primers served as the primers for a first-round RT-PCR of the TCR CDR3. TCRdb independently ran MiXCR on the multiplex PCR reads; one entry per CDR3 protein. The data show under 550,000 distinct CDR3 sequences, with just under 20% seen just once and 45% to 50% held by the top ten. The sample taken for sequencing was blood. The receptors were gathered from a middle-aged man with Graves' ophthalmopathy.

The chain is built from TRBV19 and TRBJ2-3; TRBD2 is a possible D gene (6 bases). V lost 10 bases and J lost 2, with 19 bases in between. In germline, CDR1 is LNHDA, CDR2 SQIVND (reference sequence). The CDR3 runs 15 residues. The CDR3 nucleotides are TGTGCCACTACGACCGGGACGGGAGTCACAGATACGCAGTATTTT. Translated: CATTTGTGVTDTQYF.

DNA of the CDR3: TGTGCCAGCAGCCTAGGGGGACGGACCACCGACGAGCAGTACTTC. Translation: CASSLGGRTTDEQYF. This chain links TRBV9 with TRBJ2-7; TRBD1 is a possible D gene (6 bases). Germline V lookup: CDR1 SGDLS, CDR2 YYNGEE. The CDR3 is made up of 15 amino acids. V was shortened by 4 bases and J by 5 bases, with 19 bases between the two germline ends. Filled out from reference TRBV9 and TRBJ2-7, the complete variable domain reads DSGVTQTPKHLITATGQRVTLRCSPRSGDLSVYWYQQSLDQGLQFLIQYYNGEERAKGNILERFSAQQFPDLHSELNLSSLELGDSALYFCASSLGGRTTDEQYFGPGTRLTVT.

This clonotype was counted only a few times. The chain couples TRBV28 to TRBJ1-2, with D perhaps matching TRBD1 (6 bases). The CDR3 covers 11 residues. CDR1 and CDR2 (germline): MDHEN, SYDVKM. The CDR3 is CAAGARRGYTF. CDR3 sequence (DNA): TGTGCGGCAGGGGCACGACGAGGCTACACCTTC.

This clonotype was recorded a few times. For the CDR3, the DNA is TGCGCCAGCAGCCAATCCTTCCGGACTCACCGGGGGCCAGATACGCAGTATTTT. Its translation is CASSQSFRTHRGPDTQYF. The chain employs TRBV4-3 and TRBJ2-3; D is tentatively TRBD1 or TRBD2 (6 bases each). V dropped 2 bases and J dropped 4 bases, with 22 bases sitting between them. Germline loops: CDR1 LGHNA, CDR2 YSLEER. The CDR3 covers 18 residues.

This clonotype was picked up many times. The chain has TRBV7-9 and TRBJ1-1; no clear D. This CDR3 region has 15 residues. Trimming pared 1 base from V and 10 bases from J, leaving 19 bases between. CDR1 SEHNR and CDR2 FQNEAQ come from the germline V gene (reference sequence). CDR3 coding DNA: TGTGCCAGCAGCTTAGTGGCCACCCCCGCACTAGGAGCTTTCTTT. As protein: CASSLVATPALGAFF.

In this sample, this clonotype turned up a few times. This chain connects TRBV10-3 to TRBJ1-2, with D uncertain. Germline V lookup: CDR1 ENHRY, CDR2 SYGVKD. The CDR3 runs 14 residues. Trimming shortened V by 4 bases and J by 1 base, and 10 bases separated the two germline ends. In nucleotides, the CDR3 is TGTGCCATCAGTGGCCAAGGGTTTAACTATGGCTACACCTTC. Protein: CAISGQGFNYGYTF.

The rearrangement links TRBV19 to TRBJ2-1, with D possibly being TRBD1 or TRBD2 (6 bases each). V was shortened by 6 bases and J by 9 bases, with 18 bases between the two germline ends. Germline V gene lookup returns CDR1 LNHDA and CDR2 SQIVND (reference sequence). CDR3 length: 14 residues. The CDR3 here is CASSLTGLGGEQFF. The CDR3 nucleotides are TGTGCCAGTAGCCTCACAGGGCTCGGGGGTGAGCAGTTCTTC.

This clonotype has just a few counts. This chain links TRBV7-2 with TRBJ1-5; 9 bases line up with TRBD1. The CDR3 spans 15 residues. Trimming took 6 bases from V and 4 from J; bases not matched to a gene: 7. Germline V CDR1 and CDR2: SGHTA, FQGNSA. CDR3 in DNA: TGTGCCAGCAGGCCCGGGACAGGGACTAATCAGCCCCAGCATTTT. Translated: CASRPGTGTNQPQHF.

In this sample, this clonotype turned up many times. This chain uses TRBV28 with TRBJ2-4, with D unclear. Germline V CDR1 and CDR2: MDHEN, SYDVKM. Deletions cut 6 bases from V and 3 bases from J, with 9 bases between. The CDR3 runs to 13 residues. This CDR3 is CASSSTIKNIQYF. The CDR3 bases are TGTGCCAGCAGCAGCACGATCAAAAACATTCAGTACTTC.

As regards this clonotype: A much more abundant neighbour one base away suggests this may be a read error. This chain links TRBV3-1 with TRBJ1-2; a possible D gene is TRBD1 (5 bases). CDR3 length equals 15 residues. Germline lookup yields CDR1 LGHDT and CDR2 YNNKEL (reference sequence). The CDR3 DNA reads TGTGCCAGCAGCCTAGGACAAGGGTTTAACTATGGCTACGCCTTC. Its translation is CASSLGQGFNYGYAF.

There are a few counts of this clonotype. The gene calls are TRBV2 and TRBJ2-5; 14 bases match TRBD2. The germline CDR1 and CDR2 sequences are SNHLY and FYNNEI. V lost 9 bases and J lost 5; bases outside the gene matches: 5. The CDR3 sequence is 14 residues long. The CDR3 DNA sequence: TGTGCCAGAGGGACTAGCGGGAGTCATGAGACCCAGTACTTC. As protein: CARGTSGSHETQYF.

The chain uses TRBV24-1 and TRBJ1-2; D is possibly TRBD1 (5 bases). The CDR3 is made up of 13 amino acids. In germline, CDR1 is KGHDR, CDR2 SFDVKD. Trimming took off 7 bases at V and 3 bases at J, with 11 bases between the two ends. The CDR3 sequence is CATRDTHHYGYTF. The CDR3 nucleotides read TGTGCCACCAGGGACACGCATCACTATGGCTACACCTTC.

V usage is TRBV18 and J usage is TRBJ2-1; possible D gene TRBD1, 5 bases. The V gene's germline CDR1 is KGHSH and CDR2 LQKENI. The V end lost 0 bases, the J end lost 0 bases, and 12 bases lay between the germline ends. The CDR3 runs 17 residues. CDR3 region: CASSPPPGASSYNEQFF. CDR3 bases: TGTGCCAGCTCACCACCGCCTGGGGCCAGCTCCTACAATGAGCAGTTCTTC.

This chain joins TRBV5-5 and TRBJ1-4; 7 bases line up with TRBD1. Germline CDR1 SGHKS, CDR2 YYEKEE (reference sequence). The trim removed 5 bases at V and 3 bases at J, leaving 10 bases unmatched. The CDR3 runs to 16 residues. CDR3 sequence (DNA): TGTGCCAGCAGTATGCACTACGGGACAGCTAATGAAAAACTGTTTTTT. This encodes CASSMHYGTANEKLFF.

The chain uses TRBV27 and TRBJ1-5, with TRBD1 as a possible D gene (5 bases). This CDR3 region has 15 residues. Germline V gene sequence: CDR1 MNHEY, CDR2 SMNVEV (reference sequence). V lost 3 bases and J lost 4, with 13 bases in between. Here the CDR3 reads CASSFQQGHNQPQHF. The CDR3 DNA reads TGTGCCAGCAGTTTTCAGCAGGGCCATAATCAGCCCCAGCATTTT.

This clonotype was picked up a small number of times. The chain uses TRBV12-3 or TRBV12-4 and TRBJ2-1; D remains ambiguous. V was pared by 6 bases and J by 2 bases, with 11 bases between. CDR3 length equals 14 residues. CDR3 protein: CASSLAVAYNEQFF. The DNA of the CDR3 is TGTGCCAGCAGCCTTGCGGTAGCCTACAATGAGCAGTTCTTC.

The chain recombines TRBV6-1 with TRBJ1-1; 7 bases align to TRBD1. CDR3 length: 12 amino acids. Germline CDR1 reads MNHNS; CDR2 reads SASEGT. Trimming at V came to 6 bases and at J to 10 bases, leaving 8 bases not matched to a gene. In DNA form, the CDR3 reads TGTGCCAGCAGCAGGGGGGGTTTACTAGCTTTCTTT. Amino acids: CASSRGGLLAFF.

Remarks on this clonotype: This clone may be a read error of a much larger clone one base away. The V and J genes are TRBV7-9 and TRBJ2-1; D gene uncertain. Between the trimmed V and J ends, which lost 5 bases and 4 bases, there was a span of 21 bases. The CDR3 is 17 residues long. Germline lookup yields CDR1 SEHNR and CDR2 FQNEAQ (reference sequence). CDR3 loop: CASSLRVGTILYNEQFF. The CDR3 DNA reads as TGTGCCAGCAGCCTAAGGGTGGGAACTATTCTATACAATGAGCAGTTCTTC.

CDR3 protein: CASSFFTGGGEAFF. CDR3 in DNA: TGTGCCAGCAGTTTCTTCACAGGGGGGGGTGAAGCTTTCTTT. The chain links TRBV28 to TRBJ1-1, with TRBD1 identical over 8 bases. Losses at the gene ends were 3 bases for V and 7 bases for J; bases not matched to a gene: 7. Looked up from germline, CDR1 is MDHEN and CDR2 is SYDVKM. This CDR3 region has 14 residues. Combining the CDR3 with reference TRBV28 and TRBJ1-1 gives the whole variable domain DVKVTQSSRYLVKRTGEKVFLECVQDMDHENMFWYRQDPGLGLRLIYFSYDVKMKEKGDIPEGYSVSREKKERFSLILESASTNQTSMYLCASSFFTGGGEAFFGQGTRLTVV.

V is TRBV7-9 and J is TRBJ1-5; D is unclear. The length of the CDR3 is 15 residues. V gave up 4 bases and J gave up 2 bases, with 12 bases separating them. Germline V lookup: CDR1 SEHNR, CDR2 FQNEAQ (reference sequence). Here the CDR3 DNA reads TGTGCCAGCAGCTCCTCCTTACGGGGCAATCAGCCCCAGCATTTT. The encoded protein is CASSSSLRGNQPQHF. The whole variable domain, filled in from reference TRBV7-9 and TRBJ1-5, reads DTGVSQNPRHKITKRGQNVTFRCDPISEHNRLYWYRQTLGQGPEFLTYFQNEAQLEKSRLLSDRFSAERPKGSFSTLEIQRTEQGDSAMYLCASSSSLRGNQPQHFGDGTRLSIL.

This clonotype was found many times. This rearrangement joins TRBV2 to TRBJ1-2; D gene unclear. This CDR3 is 13 amino acids long. The V end was cut by 3 bases, the J end by 0 bases, with 5 bases between. The germline V gene encodes CDR1 SNHLY and CDR2 FYNNEI. CDR3 nucleotides: TGTGCCAGCAGTGATTTCGCTAACTATGGCTACACCTTC. Encoded protein: CASSDFANYGYTF.

This clonotype is a singleton in its sample. The chain links TRBV10-3 to TRBJ1-2, with 9 bases lining up with TRBD1. This CDR3 has 14 amino acids. V trimming: 5 bases; J trimming: 4 bases; junction bases outside the gene matches: 5. Germline CDR1 and CDR2: ENHRY and SYGVKD. CDR3 coding DNA: TGTGCCATCAGTAGGGACAGGGACAGCTATGGCTACACCTTC. It encodes CAISRDRDSYGYTF.

This clonotype was detected many times. The chain joins TRBV3-1 to TRBJ2-7, with 12 bases lining up with TRBD1. V was clipped by 2 bases and J by 5 bases; unmatched bases: 4. CDR1 is LGHDT and CDR2 is YNNKEL in the germline V gene (reference sequence). The CDR3 consists of 15 residues. This chain's CDR3 is CASSQLGTGGHEQYF. The DNA for the CDR3 is TGTGCCAGCAGCCAACTCGGGACAGGGGGCCACGAGCAGTACTTC.